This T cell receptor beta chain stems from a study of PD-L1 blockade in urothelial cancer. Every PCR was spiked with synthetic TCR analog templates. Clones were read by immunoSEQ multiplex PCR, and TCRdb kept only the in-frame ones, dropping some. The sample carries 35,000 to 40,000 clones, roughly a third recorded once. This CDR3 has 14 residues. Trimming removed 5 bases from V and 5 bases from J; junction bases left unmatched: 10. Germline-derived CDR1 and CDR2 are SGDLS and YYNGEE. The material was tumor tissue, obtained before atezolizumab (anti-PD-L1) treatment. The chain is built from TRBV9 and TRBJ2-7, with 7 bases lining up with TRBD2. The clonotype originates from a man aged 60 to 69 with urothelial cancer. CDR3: CASSEAGAGDEQYF. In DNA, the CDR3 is TGTGCCAGCAGTGAAGCAGGCGCGGGGGACGAGCAGTACTTC.